This T cell receptor beta chain was recorded in a study of OX40 agonist ivuxolimab in advanced cancers. Sequencing used immunoSEQ multiplex PCR; TCRdb keeps in-frame clones, though not all of them. The table records around 95,000 clones, approximately 93% of them present only once. Trimming cost V 1 base and J 1 base, with 2 bases left between them. Germline V CDR1 and CDR2: SGHNT, YYREEE (reference sequence). CDR3 length: 12 residues. The TCR was taken from an adult with an advanced solid tumor such as melanoma, head and neck, liver or kidney cancer. The sequencing here drew on CD4+ or CD8+ T cells sorted from blood, taken in a trial of the OX40 agonist ivuxolimab. This rearrangement joins TRBV5-4 to TRBJ1-1; no reliable D call. CDR3 nucleotides: TGTGCCAGCAGCTTGTGGAACACTGAAGCTTTCTTT. Encoded protein: CASSLWNTEAFF.